This TCR beta chain was observed in a study of vaccination and CD4 T cells after COVID-19. Whole-study context: Post-COVID draws followed diagnosis by a median around 97 days (range 35 to 161). The peptides that stimulated the cells were overlapping spike peptides from SARS-CoV-2, HCoV-NL63, HCoV-OC43 and HCoV-229E.

Treatment denoted: approximately nine-day PBMC culture with coronavirus spike peptide pools or control peptides (ViraFEST assay). PBMCs were cultured at two million per well with 8 to 10 IU/ml IL-2 and approximately 9.6 ug/ml peptide pools. Sequence data for DNA of cultured CD4+ T cells were generated by the Oncomine TCR Beta short-read assay. TCRdb itself ran the PCR reads through MiXCR, one entry per CDR3 protein. The sample includes 7,600 or so distinct CDR3 sequences, roughly 60% of them seen just once. As for this clonotype: Its target is unknown.

The germline CDR1 and CDR2 sequences are SEHNR and FQNEAQ (reference sequence). The V and J ends lost 4 bases and 2 bases, in that order; junction bases with no gene match: 5. The CDR3 spans 14 residues. The chain recombines TRBV7-9 with TRBJ2-7, with 7 positions matching TRBD1. The TCR was taken from a human donor who had recovered from COVID-19. Material for sequencing was CD4+ T cells from blood, cultured in vitro. Here the CDR3 reads CASSSPQGAYEQYF. The CDR3 DNA sequence: TGTGCCAGCAGCTCCCCCCAGGGGGCCTACGAGCAGTACTTC.